What follows is one T cell receptor beta chain and its context. As handled by the study authors: Cell counts per sample came from amplifying reference gene primers. Clones were read by immunoSEQ multiplex PCR, and TCRdb kept only the in-frame ones, dropping some. That table is the source of V, J and clone size, and D and trimming were worked out from the DNA. The sample has some 130,000 clones, over 60% seen once; the top ten hold approximately 2%. The V and J ends lost 4 bases and 1 base respectively, with 5 bases between them. This CDR3 region has 13 residues. Germline CDR1 is SGHDT and CDR2 is YYEEEE. The data belong to a study of blood T cell repertoires in COVID-19. On the study more broadly: Material from acute and convalescent COVID-19 was sourced from the United States, Italy and Spain. Nucleic acid was either cDNA or gDNA, and it came from T cells, B-cell-depleted T cells, or PBMCs.

The sequenced sample was peripheral blood. The TCR sequence derives from a woman between 70 and 85 years old with acute or convalescent COVID-19. The chain joins TRBV5-6 to TRBJ2-2; maybe TRBD2 (5 bases). CDR3 residues: CASSRGNTGELFF. The CDR3 nucleotides read TGTGCCAGCAGCCGGGGGAACACCGGGGAGCTGTTTTTT. Supplemented by reference TRBV5-6 and TRBJ2-2, the full variable domain reads DAGVTQSPTHLIKTRGQQVTLRCSPKSGHDTVSWYQQALGQGPQFIFQYYEEEERQRGNFPDRFSGHQFPNYSSELNVNALLLGDSALYLCASSRGNTGELFFGEGSRLTVL.